These 31 T cell receptor beta chains came from one sample sequenced in a study of T cell responses to AZD1222 COVID-19 vaccine. TCRdb's copy holds only in-frame clones and misses some; the assay was immunoSEQ multiplex PCR. In the table there are about 90,000 clones, about 88% of which are singletons. The material sequenced was peripheral blood, taken 28 days after the second AZD1222 dose. Receptor source: an adult who received the AZD1222 COVID-19 vaccine.

The chain links TRBV2 to TRBJ1-6, with D hard to call. Between the trimmed V and J ends, which lost 6 bases and 1 base, there was a span of 25 bases. In germline, CDR1 is SNHLY, CDR2 FYNNEI. CDR3 length: 20 amino acids. Here the CDR3 DNA reads TGTGCCAGCAGGCCCCCGGGAGAATCCGTAAAGCTGTCCTATAATTCACCCCTCCACTTT. This translates into CASRPPGESVKLSYNSPLHF.

A few counts support this clone. V gene TRBV5-6 combines with J gene TRBJ1-1; D not resolved. The V end was cut by 2 bases, the J end by 0 bases, with 8 bases between. The germline V gene encodes CDR1 SGHDT and CDR2 YYEEEE. The CDR3 has 14 amino acids. This CDR3 is CASSLRLLNTEAFF. The CDR3 DNA is TGTGCCAGCAGCTTAAGACTACTGAACACTGAAGCTTTCTTT.

The chain uses TRBV18 and TRBJ1-5; a weak D match, TRBD1 (5 bases). This CDR3 region has 13 residues. Trimming pared 3 bases from V and 4 bases from J, leaving 7 bases between. The germline gives CDR1 KGHSH, CDR2 LQKENI. The CDR3 sequence: CASSPGENQPQHF. CDR3 in DNA: TGTGCCAGCTCACCGGGGGAGAATCAGCCCCAGCATTTT.

The chain's CDR3 is CASSFAGPEGEKLFF. The CDR3 DNA follows: TGTGCCAGCAGCTTTGCCGGACCCGAGGGCGAAAAACTGTTTTTT. J is TRBJ1-4 and V is TRBV7-2; no firm D call. Trimming removed 3 bases from V and 8 bases from J, with 16 bases in between. Germline V CDR1 and CDR2: SGHTA, FQGNSA. The CDR3 sequence is 15 residues long.

The V and J genes are TRBV5-1 and TRBJ2-5, with 7 bases identical to TRBD2. Germline CDR1 SGHRS, CDR2 YFSETQ. V shed 4 bases, J shed 3 bases, and the junction held 9 bases outside the gene matches. CDR3 length: 15 amino acids. The CDR3 loop is CASSPWAGEKETQYF. CDR3 bases: TGCGCCAGCAGCCCCTGGGCGGGGGAGAAAGAGACCCAGTACTTC.

The J gene is TRBJ1-2, the V gene TRBV7-9; D ambiguous. V was clipped by 2 bases and J by 6 bases, with 16 bases between them. This CDR3 region has 15 residues. CDR1 is SEHNR and CDR2 is FQNEAQ in the germline V gene (reference sequence). The CDR3 sequence is CASSLFPRARDGYTF. The CDR3 bases are TGTGCCAGCAGCTTATTCCCTAGGGCCCGGGATGGCTACACCTTC.

CDR3 sequence (DNA): TGTGCCAGCGGGTGGTCGAACACTGAAGCTTTCTTT. This encodes CASGWSNTEAFF. This chain uses TRBV13 with TRBJ1-1, with D uncertain. V lost 8 bases to trimming and J lost 1 base, with 8 bases between them. Germline V CDR1 and CDR2: PRHDT, FYEKMQ (reference sequence). This CDR3 region has 12 residues.

This chain uses TRBV20-1 with TRBJ1-2; no definite D call. V was cut by 3 bases and J by 2 bases, with 7 bases left in between. CDR1 and CDR2 (germline): DFQATT, SNEGSKA (reference sequence). The CDR3 is made up of 12 amino acids. In nucleotides, the CDR3 is TGCAGTGCTAGTGTGGGAAACTATGGCTACACCTTC. Protein sequence: CSASVGNYGYTF.

This chain links TRBV10-3 with TRBJ2-7; 8 bases agree with TRBD2. This CDR3 spans 17 amino acids. V lost 6 bases, J lost 2 bases, and 15 bases stayed unmatched. The germline V gene has CDR1 ENHRY and CDR2 SYGVKD. This chain's CDR3 is CAIRAGGSRPRTYEQYF. The CDR3 DNA follows: TGTGCCATCAGGGCGGGGGGCAGCCGACCAAGAACCTACGAGCAGTACTTC.

This chain uses TRBV27 with TRBJ1-1, with no clear D. From germline, CDR1 is MNHEY and CDR2 SMNVEV (reference sequence). The V end lost 1 base, the J end lost 6 bases, and 9 bases lay between the germline ends. This CDR3 region has 13 residues. CDR3 loop: CASSLYRGAEAFF. CDR3 in DNA: TGTGCCAGCAGTTTATATCGGGGTGCTGAAGCTTTCTTT.

The CDR3 here is CASSLGGALGYTF. CDR3 DNA: TGTGCCAGCAGCTTAGGAGGAGCCCTCGGCTACACCTTC. The chain links TRBV7-8 to TRBJ1-2; D uncertain. In germline, CDR1 is SGHVS, CDR2 FQNEAQ. V dropped 1 base and J dropped 8 bases, with 11 bases sitting between them. This CDR3 region has 13 residues.

The chain carries TRBV9 and TRBJ2-1; possible D gene TRBD2, 6 bases. CDR1 and CDR2 from the germline V gene are SGDLS and YYNGEE. This CDR3 is 16 amino acids long. V gave up 3 bases and J gave up 0 bases, with 13 bases separating them. CDR3 DNA sequence: TGTGCCAGCAGCGGGTCGGGCGGGACCTCCTACAATGAGCAGTTCTTC. This translates into CASSGSGGTSYNEQFF.

V is TRBV7-2 and J is TRBJ1-2, with D possibly being TRBD1 (5 bases). Trimming stripped 3 bases from V and 7 bases from J, with 12 bases between. CDR3 length: 13 residues. The germline CDR1 and CDR2 sequences are SGHTA and FQGNSA. The CDR3 DNA reads as TGTGCCAGCAGCTTGGGGGTCGGGGTTGGCTACACCTTC. Amino acid sequence: CASSLGVGVGYTF.

This clone was found a few times. The gene calls are TRBV11-2 and TRBJ2-5, with TRBD2 identical over 11 bases. CDR1 is SGHAT, CDR2 FQNNGV, per germline. The CDR3 contains 16 residues. After removal of 0 bases from V and 6 bases from J, the junction contained 6 bases not matched to a gene. Written as DNA, the CDR3 is TGTGCCAGCAGCTTAGACATAGCGGGGGGGCAAAAGACCCAGTACTTC. This sequence encodes CASSLDIAGGQKTQYF.

This chain uses TRBV20-1 with TRBJ1-2; D gene unclear. Trimming removed 4 bases at V and 4 bases at J, with 7 bases between. Germline lookup yields CDR1 DFQATT and CDR2 SNEGSKA (reference sequence). CDR3 length: 11 residues. In DNA, the CDR3 is TGCAGTGCTATCACGGTCTATGGCTACACCTTC. Its protein is CSAITVYGYTF.

The chain uses TRBV19 and TRBJ1-1; D remains unclear. The CDR3 extends over 13 amino acids. In germline, CDR1 is LNHDA, CDR2 SQIVND (reference sequence). Trimming pared 3 bases from V and 5 bases from J, leaving 10 bases between. The chain's CDR3 is CASSIRLETEAFF. CDR3 coding DNA: TGTGCCAGTAGTATTAGGCTTGAGACTGAAGCTTTCTTT.

The genes are TRBV5-6 and TRBJ1-1, with TRBD1 identical over 8 bases. The length of the CDR3 is 14 residues. Looked up from germline, CDR1 is SGHDT and CDR2 is YYEEEE. Trimming took 2 bases from V and 11 from J; bases not matched to a gene: 11. CDR3 sequence (DNA): TGTGCCAGCAGCTTAGCAGGGGGCAAAGGGGGTGCTTTCTTT. It specifies CASSLAGGKGGAFF.

The chain links TRBV20-1 to TRBJ1-1; a possible D gene is TRBD1 (5 bases). Germline values: CDR1 DFQATT, CDR2 SNEGSKA (reference sequence). V shed 3 bases and J shed 7 bases, with 18 bases lying between them. The CDR3 spans 14 residues. The CDR3 sequence is CSASSRQGFNEAFF. The CDR3, as DNA: TGCAGTGCTAGTTCGCGGCAGGGATTTAATGAAGCTTTCTTT.

This clone was counted a single time. CDR3 amino acids: CASSRDTGELFF. DNA for the CDR3: TGTGCCAGCAGCCGGGACACCGGGGAGCTGTTTTTT. V gene TRBV7-9 combines with J gene TRBJ2-2, with D unclear. Per the germline V gene, CDR1 is SEHNR and CDR2 is FQNEAQ (reference sequence). The CDR3 spans 12 residues. The ends were cut back, 5 bases at V and 3 bases at J, with 4 bases in the middle.

The V gene is TRBV4-2, the J gene TRBJ2-7; 7 positions match TRBD1. Germline assignment: CDR1 LGHNA and CDR2 YNFKEQ. The CDR3 contains 14 residues. V shed 2 bases, J shed 1 base, and the junction held 2 bases outside the gene matches. This CDR3 reads CASSQQQGSYEQYF. The CDR3 DNA reads TGTGCCAGCAGCCAACAACAGGGGTCCTACGAGCAGTACTTC.

This clone was seen only a few times. J is TRBJ2-3 and V is TRBV19; 9 nucleotides align to TRBD2. Germline V lookup: CDR1 LNHDA, CDR2 SQIVND (reference sequence). V lost 2 bases to trimming and J lost 2 bases; unmatched junction nucleotides: 2. The CDR3 is made up of 15 amino acids. CDR3 DNA: TGTGCCAGTAGTATAAGCGGGGGGACCACAGATACGCAGTATTTT. Translated, it gives CASSISGGTTDTQYF.

The chain has TRBV2 and TRBJ1-4; 8 nucleotides match TRBD1. Germline lookup yields CDR1 SNHLY and CDR2 FYNNEI. V trimming: 6 bases; J trimming: 8 bases; junction bases outside the gene matches: 8. CDR3 length: 14 residues. The CDR3 spells CASSRQGRGEKLFF. CDR3 nucleotide sequence: TGTGCCAGCAGCCGACAGGGGAGAGGAGAAAAACTGTTTTTT. Complete variable domain (other parts from reference TRBV2 and TRBJ1-4): EPEVTQTPSHQVTQMGQEVILRCVPISNHLYFYWYRQILGQKVEFLVSFYNNEISEKSEIFDDQFSVERPDGSNFTLKIRSTKLEDSAMYFCASSRQGRGEKLFFGSGTQLSVL.

The V call is TRBV4-3, the J call TRBJ2-5; D may match TRBD1 or TRBD2 (5 bases each). Between the trimmed V and J ends, which lost 1 base and 2 bases, there was a span of 11 bases. CDR1 is LGHNA and CDR2 is YSLEER in the germline V gene. The CDR3 has 15 amino acids. DNA of the CDR3: TGCGCCAGCAGCCAAGGGGGGACGTCGCAAGAGACCCAGTACTTC. Translation gives CASSQGGTSQETQYF.

This chain links TRBV15 with TRBJ2-7; D ambiguous. The CDR3 is 13 residues long. Trimming took 5 bases from V and 0 from J, leaving 8 bases between them. From germline, CDR1 is LNHNV and CDR2 YYDKDF (reference sequence). The CDR3 nucleotides read TGTGCCACCAGCGTCGTCTCCTCCTACGAGCAGTACTTC. Protein sequence: CATSVVSSYEQYF.

The V and J genes are TRBV7-9 and TRBJ1-1; D perhaps matches TRBD1 (5 bases). CDR1 and CDR2 from the germline V gene are SEHNR and FQNEAQ (reference sequence). This CDR3 is 15 amino acids long. V lost 1 base and J 10 bases, leaving 19 bases between the germline ends. CDR3 residues: CASSLGSIEGLRAFF. As DNA, the CDR3 is TGTGCCAGCAGCTTAGGGAGCATTGAGGGACTTAGAGCTTTCTTT.

The rearrangement joins TRBV7-3 to TRBJ1-2, with no clear D. CDR1 and CDR2 from the germline V gene are SGHTA and FQGTGA. The CDR3 runs to 13 residues. Trimming took off 4 bases at V and 4 bases at J, with 10 bases between the two ends. CDR3 protein: CASSSANVYGYTF. Written as DNA, the CDR3 is TGTGCCAGCAGCTCCGCCAATGTCTATGGCTACACCTTC.

The J gene is TRBJ1-2, the V gene TRBV19; a weak D match, TRBD1 (5 bases). The length of the CDR3 is 15 residues. Trimming cost V 5 bases and J 2 bases, with 15 bases left between them. CDR1 is LNHDA, CDR2 SQIVND, per germline (reference sequence). The CDR3 sequence is CASSGRRALNYGYTF. CDR3 nucleotide sequence: TGTGCCAGTAGTGGACGCAGGGCCTTAAACTATGGCTACACCTTC. Filled out from reference TRBV19 and TRBJ1-2, the complete variable domain reads DGGITQSPKYLFRKEGQNVTLSCEQNLNHDAMYWYRQDPGQGLRLIYYSQIVNDFQKGDIAEGYSVSREKKESFPLTVTSAQKNPTAFYLCASSGRRALNYGYTFGSGTRLTVV.

V gene TRBV4-1 combines with J gene TRBJ1-6; TRBD1 matches at 8 bases. Trimming cost V 3 bases and J 7 bases; bases outside gene matches: 11. The CDR3 length is 17 residues. CDR1 is MGHRA, CDR2 YSYEKL, per germline. The CDR3 region has the DNA TGCGCCAGCAGCCACGCGGCCCTCGGACAGGGAAATTCACCCCTCCACTTT. Translating it yields CASSHAALGQGNSPLHF.

This clone was observed a handful of times. The chain couples TRBV7-9 to TRBJ1-6; D unresolved. Germline CDR1 and CDR2: SEHNR and FQNEAQ (reference sequence). The V end lost 5 bases, the J end lost 10 bases, and 15 bases lay between the germline ends. This CDR3 spans 14 amino acids. This chain's CDR3 is CASSPQVVGSPLHF. The DNA of the CDR3 is TGTGCCAGCAGCCCCCAGGTCGTAGGCTCACCCCTCCACTTT.

This clone has a handful of counts. The gene calls are TRBV9 and TRBJ2-2, with D possibly matching TRBD2 (6 bases). CDR1 is SGDLS and CDR2 is YYNGEE in the germline V gene. There are 14 residues in the CDR3. Trimming stripped 0 bases from V and 4 bases from J, with 7 bases between. This CDR3 reads CASSVGGVTGELFF. The CDR3 nucleotides read TGTGCCAGCAGCGTAGGGGGGGTCACCGGGGAGCTGTTTTTT.

V is TRBV19 and J is TRBJ2-2; D may be TRBD1 (5 bases). Germline-derived CDR1 and CDR2 are LNHDA and SQIVND (reference sequence). The length of the CDR3 is 14 residues. V lost 1 base, J lost 7 bases, and 10 bases lay in between. The CDR3 protein is CASSIGNRIGELFF. CDR3 coding DNA: TGTGCCAGTAGTATAGGAAACAGGATCGGGGAGCTGTTTTTT.